The 12 T cell receptor beta chains in this list originate from one sample, sequenced in a study of T cell repertoires in aging, cancer and after chemotherapy. TRB rearrangements spanning V, D and J were amplified using mixed TRB-A/B primers. TCRdb re-called the multiplex PCR reads with MiXCR, one entry per CDR3 protein. In the table there are around 1,400 distinct CDR3 sequences, about 25% of which are singletons. The template was genomic DNA from peripheral blood, not RNA. The sequencing sample was made of blood. The origin of the receptors is a human donor with a blood cancer.

The J gene is TRBJ1-5, the V gene TRBV4-2; possible D gene TRBD1, 5 bases. The ends were cut back, 3 bases at V and 9 bases at J, with 15 bases in the middle. The CDR3 has 14 residues. The germline V gene encodes CDR1 LGHNA and CDR2 YNFKEQ. CDR3 sequence reads: CASSQGLEGWPQHF. In DNA, the CDR3 is TGTGCCAGCAGCCAGGGCCTCGAGGGGTGGCCCCAGCATTTT.

With respect to this clonotype: A clone one base away is much larger, so this may be a read error. V is TRBV24-1 and J is TRBJ1-4; TRBD1 is a possible D gene (5 bases). The CDR3 sequence is 13 residues long. The germline V gene has CDR1 KGHDR and CDR2 SFDVKD. CDR3 amino acids: CATGDGGGEKLFF. CDR3 coding DNA: TGTGCCACCGGTGATGGCGGGGGTGAAAAACTGTTTTTT.

The chain has TRBV11-2 and TRBJ1-4, with unresolved D. This CDR3 is built from 15 residues. The V and J ends lost 1 base and 5 bases respectively, with 11 bases between them. CDR1 and CDR2 from the germline V gene are SGHAT and FQNNGV. CDR3 nucleotides: TGTGCCAGCAGCTTAGTTCGGGGAGGCAATGAAAAACTGTTTTTT. Translating it yields CASSLVRGGNEKLFF. Drawing the rest from reference TRBV11-2 and TRBJ1-4, the complete variable domain is EAGVAQSPRYKIIEKRQSVAFWCNPISGHATLYWYQQILGQGPKLLIQFQNNGVVDDSQLPKDRFSAERLKGVDSTLKIQPAKLEDSAVYLCASSLVRGGNEKLFFGSGTQLSVL.

The V call is TRBV19, the J call TRBJ1-2; tentative D call: TRBD1 (6 bases). CDR1 LNHDA and CDR2 SQIVND come from the germline V gene (reference sequence). The CDR3 loop spans 12 amino acids. V gave up 9 bases and J gave up 5 bases, with 13 bases separating them. The CDR3 coding sequence is TGTGCCAGCGGGGGGGGCGTTTATGGCTACACCTTC. Translating it yields CASGGGVYGYTF.

This clonotype qualifies as medium-sized (0.01 to 0.1%). This chain joins TRBV5-6 and TRBJ1-2, with D maybe TRBD1 (5 bases). CDR3 length: 12 amino acids. The V gene lost 2 bases and the J gene lost 8 bases, with 10 bases spanning the gap. Germline V gives CDR1 SGHDT, CDR2 YYEEEE. The CDR3 DNA follows: TGTGCCAGCAGCTTAGTGGGGGAAGGCTACACCTTC. Protein sequence: CASSLVGEGYTF.

This clonotype is medium-sized (0.01 to 0.1%) in the sample. The DNA of the CDR3 is TGTCAGACAGCGGGCACCGGGGAGCTGTTTTTT. Amino acid sequence: CQTAGTGELFF. This chain uses TRBV5-4 with TRBJ2-2; the D gene is possibly TRBD2 (6 bases). This CDR3 comprises 11 residues. Germline V gene lookup returns CDR1 SGHNT and CDR2 YYREEE (reference sequence).

The chain employs TRBV5-1 and TRBJ2-4; weak D call: TRBD2 (6 bases). Looked up from germline, CDR1 is SGHRS and CDR2 is YFSETQ. This CDR3 has 16 amino acids. With 0 bases removed from V and 2 bases from J, the gap between germline ends came to 12 bases. As DNA, the CDR3 is TGCGCCAGCAGCTTGGAAGGACTACCACCCAAAAACATTCAGTACTTC. Translated, it gives CASSLEGLPPKNIQYF.

In regard to this clonotype: Its ends do not fully match the called genes, so a read error is possible. The genes are TRBV12-3 or TRBV12-4 and TRBJ1-6; D possibly corresponds to TRBD1 (6 bases). The CDR3 is 15 residues long. The CDR3 region has the DNA TGTGCCAGCAGCTTAGACAGGTCCTATAATTCACCCCTCCACTTT. Its translation is CASSLDRSYNSPLHF.

V gene TRBV27 combines with J gene TRBJ2-5, with TRBD1 matching over 8 bases. CDR1 is MNHEY, CDR2 SMNVEV, per germline (reference sequence). This CDR3 contains 15 residues. Losses at the gene ends were 5 bases for V and 4 bases for J; bases not matched to a gene: 9. This CDR3 is CASSGTGGSGETQYF. The CDR3 DNA reads as TGTGCCAGCAGTGGTACAGGGGGTAGTGGAGAGACCCAGTACTTC.

Turning to this clonotype: One base away lies a much larger clone, so this may be a sequencing read error. The V gene is TRBV20-1, the J gene TRBJ2-3, with TRBD2 matching over 13 bases. This CDR3 is built from 16 residues. CDR1 is DFQATT, CDR2 SNEGSKA, per germline (reference sequence). CDR3 nucleotides: TGCAGTGCTGACGGGACTAGCGGGGCCAGCACAGAAACGCAGTATTTT. Encoded protein: CSADGTSGASTETQYF.

In this sample, this clonotype turned up a few times. V gene TRBV4-1 combines with J gene TRBJ1-2; possibly TRBD1 for D (5 bases). CDR1 and CDR2 (germline): MGHRA, YSYEKL. V dropped 0 bases and J dropped 10 bases, with 12 bases sitting between them. The CDR3 is 13 amino acids. This CDR3 reads CASSQDGEGHYTF. CDR3 bases: TGCGCCAGCAGCCAAGATGGGGAGGGGCACTACACCTTC.

V usage is TRBV7-3 and J usage is TRBJ2-2, with D perhaps TRBD1 (6 bases). The CDR3 has 15 amino acids. CDR1 is SGHTA and CDR2 is FQGTGA in the germline V gene. Trimming removed 5 bases at V and 4 bases at J, with 14 bases between. The CDR3 DNA follows: TGTGCCAGCAGCCGGCTACAGGGCCTCACCGGGGAGCTGTTTTTT. This translates into CASSRLQGLTGELFF.